This T cell receptor beta chain was observed in a study of molecular identifiers for immune sequencing clone quantification. Study overall: Replicates split RNA from approximately 22,000 or 94,000 naive CD8 cells five ways, and the researchers sequenced four portions. Broader study findings: Whereas naive cells kept under 1% of molecules in clones above 20 RNA copies, such clones held over 97% in effectors.

Naive CD8 libraries used roughly 18,000 to 1,000,000 sorted cells and 10%, 30% or 50% RNA. Researchers sorted naive CD8 T cells as cells that were CD8+CD4-CCR7+CD45RA+. Concerning this clonotype itself: Its antigen is still unknown.

TCRdb fed the PCR reads into MiXCR, producing one record per CDR3 protein. The repertoire holds more than 450,000 distinct CDR3 sequences, with under 30% as singletons. Input material: naive CD8+ T cells from blood, with Jurkat cell RNA spiked in. Subset specified: FACS-sorted CD8+CD4-CCR7+CD45RA+ naive T cells. This sequence was found in a human donor in good health. Some libraries in this study had Jurkat cell RNA spiked in.

CDR3 sequence: CASSPQGWANSGANVLTF. The CDR3 DNA is TGTGCCAGCAGCCCCCAGGGTTGGGCGAACTCTGGGGCCAACGTCCTGACTTTC. The rearrangement links TRBV14 to TRBJ2-6; a possible D gene is TRBD1 (5 bases). The V end was cut by 4 bases, the J end by 0 bases, with 16 bases between. The CDR3 loop spans 18 amino acids. The germline gives CDR1 SGHDN, CDR2 FVKESK.